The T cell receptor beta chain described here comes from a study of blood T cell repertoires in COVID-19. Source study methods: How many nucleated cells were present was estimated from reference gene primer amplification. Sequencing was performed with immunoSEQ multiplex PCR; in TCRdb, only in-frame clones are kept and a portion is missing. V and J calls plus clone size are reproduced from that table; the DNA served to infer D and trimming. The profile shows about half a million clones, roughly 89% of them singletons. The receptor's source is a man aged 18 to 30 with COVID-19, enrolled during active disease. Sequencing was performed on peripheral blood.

This CDR3 reads CASSSTSGGFGELFF. CDR3 in DNA: TGTGCCAGCAGTTCGACTAGCGGGGGGTTCGGGGAGCTGTTTTTT. The V and J genes are TRBV6-6 and TRBJ2-2; 13 bases fit TRBD2. The germline gives CDR1 MNHNY, CDR2 SVGAGI (reference sequence). This CDR3 region has 15 residues. The junction had 3 bases not matched to a gene; V was cut back by 4 bases and J by 7 bases.